This T cell receptor beta chain was profiled in a study of cytomegalovirus exposure and HLA in healthy donors (dated by TCRdb to the late 2010s). For the wider study: An earlier analysis of roughly 500 of the donors reported about 300 Gb of sequence data and some 110 million unique TCR beta sequences obtained from 150 million to 200 million T cells. About 280 gigabases of sequencing data and approximately 85 million unique TCR sequences were included in an early release covering 550 to 800 HLA-typed donors. Of the approximately 370 genotyped donors, 80% to 90% were placed in the genetic ancestry cluster associated with self-reported Caucasian donors. The aim of the study was to test whether cataloging public T cell receptors could identify signatures of past pathogen exposure. The T cell repertoires of about 700 subjects were profiled by immunosequencing and related to cytomegalovirus serostatus. Besides the first cohort of under 700 subjects, a separate validation cohort made up of 90 to 150 different subjects was used. To predict cytomegalovirus infection status, the study combined high-throughput TCR immunosequencing, statistical association of individual TCRs with disease status, and machine learning. In a later analysis, previously published TCR beta repertoires from hundreds of donors were re-analyzed and high-resolution HLA genotyping was added so that TCR occurrence patterns could be studied. Rather than drawing on any new phenotypic data, the later analysis identified candidate immune exposures from TCR beta sequences and the way those sequences occurred across donors. In an earlier analysis of 500 to 650 of the donors, high-throughput TCR beta sequencing was used to judge whether each TCR beta V gene segment behaved as functional or pseudogenic. Donor age, sex, ethnicity and CMV serostatus were collected together with the repertoire data. A later genetic analysis took genome-wide SNP genotypes for about three fifths of the 666 donors and used that subset as a discovery cohort. Every discovery cohort repertoire had been produced on one sequencing platform. HLA typing included class I and class II loci at four-digit resolution. Typing coverage varied by locus: 629-630 donors for A, B, C, DRB1 and DQB1; some 520 for DQA1; approximately 570 for DPA1; fewer than 480 for DPB1. Five DR-DQ haplotypes were treated as single units for association and clustering because of strong linkage in the cohort. On average, roughly 250,000 unique TCR beta nucleotide sequences were sequenced per donor among fewer than 500 genotyped donors of the cohort, with about 19% of those sequences being non-productive. Beyond this particular receptor, the publication reports: The classifier was reported to diagnose cytomegalovirus status with high specificity and sensitivity in both the original cohort and the validation cohort. Linkage disequilibrium might explain the correlated functional status among segregating V segments, but an unknown experimental factor could not be ruled out. V-gene and J-gene trimming of TCR beta chains was associated with a missense DCLRE1C variant in a later genetic analysis, and the association was replicated in an independent cohort. Because counts were too low, roughly 16 rarely observed V segments, including chromosome 9 orphons, were left out of the earlier analysis of about 620 of the donors. The only immune exposure information available for the cohort was CMV serostatus. A total of 150 to 200 TCR beta chains were listed by the study as associated with cytomegalovirus. In a later analysis, around 17,000 TCR beta sequences were associated with specific HLA alleles at a false discovery rate of 0.05. A cluster of highly shared sequence variants was judged likely to be a technical artifact of the sequencing pipeline. The 87-base-pair reads could not distinguish some IMGT-functional V segments, including TRBV6-2 and TRBV6-3, so those segments were excluded. In an earlier analysis of around 500 of the donors, most TCR beta V segments appeared in productive rearrangements about 87% or about 30% of the time, broadly matching IMGT annotations. Most TCR sequences were observed very rarely across donors, whereas some public TCRs were present in many individuals. According to a later analysis, parvovirus B19, influenza, CMV and Epstein-Barr virus appeared linked to several top co-occurrence clusters. The presence/absence analyses assumed that sequencing depth was roughly uniform across donors, and that assumption may not be true. In this cohort, only TCR beta chains were sequenced, and detectable features were limited by the absence of alpha or paired-chain data. According to a later genetic analysis, donors in an Asian-associated ancestry cluster had fewer N-insertions in productive TCRs than the approximately 710-donor mean. Strong co-occurrence of HLA alleles, especially DR and DQ, made assigning TCR associations to individual alleles difficult. In vitro tests confirmed that a few of the cytomegalovirus-associated TCR beta chains recognize cytomegalovirus antigens. The authors suggested that the approach could potentially be generalized to other disease states and immunological phenotypes. In a later analysis, the rate of TCR association differed among HLA loci, with DRB1 alleles having the most associated TCRs and HLA-C alleles having the fewest. In a later analysis, most CMV-associated TCR beta chains were found to appear HLA-restricted, with HLA associations seemingly driven largely by CMV exposure. A further reported finding was that TCR beta sequences accurately predicted the HLA-A and HLA-B alleles for most subjects in the first cohort. HLA typing was unavailable for some donors at each locus, so association tests used only the typed subset. In a later analysis, HLA-associated TCR beta chains showed more clonal expansion and lower generation probabilities than non-associated chains that were equally common.

The germline V gene sets CDR1 to SGHAT and CDR2 to FQNNGV. Germline trimming: 0 bases from V, 4 bases from J; junction bases outside gene matches: 14. The CDR3 has 18 amino acids, counting the end cysteine and phenylalanine. The DNA shown is the 54-base CDR3, in frame from base 1. With respect to this clone: Its specific antigen is unknown. No base quality information exists; no much larger clone differs at one position.

Library creation used the immunoSEQ multiplex PCR assay. For the multiplex PCR, a mixture combining 60 forward primers for TCR Vbeta segments and 13 reverse primers for TCR Jbeta segments was used. A multiplex PCR assay on genomic DNA amplified the CDR3 region of rearranged TCR beta genes. The Illumina HiSeq System was used to sequence the amplified TCR beta libraries as 87-base-pair reads. The original methods were these. Across the 500 to 700 repertoires, a later analysis counted 75 million to 90 million unique TCR beta chains, roughly 11 million of which were shared by at least two donors. Raw reads were error-corrected and collapsed into unique sequences with a nearest-neighbor algorithm that merged closely related sequences to remove PCR and sequencing errors. To assign V, D and J gene segments, CDR3 sequences were aligned to IMGT reference sequences. Each retained sequence needed at least a six-nucleotide match to both a V gene segment and a J gene segment. A rearrangement counted as productive if the CDR3 had no stop codons and remained in frame with V and J, and every other rearrangement counted as non-productive. Following IMGT convention, CDR3 was defined as the stretch from the second conserved V-encoded cysteine to the conserved J-encoded phenylalanine. In an earlier analysis of approximately 500 of the donors, sequences lacking an unambiguous match to a single V gene segment were excluded. In an earlier analysis of 587 of the donors, V segments were called functional above 56.7% productive rearrangements and were called segregating when the between-donor standard deviation exceeded 5%. A statistical classification framework was built for diagnosing cytomegalovirus status from the catalog of TCR beta chain sequences. In a later analysis, TCR nucleotide sequences were compared against IMGT/GENE-DB human TR gene sequences so that V and J genes could be assigned. The TCRdist pipeline was used in a later analysis to assign CDR3 sequences and most-parsimonious VDJ recombination scenarios. In a later analysis, each TCR beta chain was defined by its CDR3 amino acid sequence together with its V-gene family, and reads lacking a unique V-gene family were excluded. To address suspected cross-contamination and a sequencing artifact, a later analysis removed roughly 580 highly shared, low-generation-probability nucleotide sequences. A later analysis calculated a clonal expansion index for each public chain from normalized within-repertoire ranks of inferred template counts. In a later analysis, generation probabilities were computed with a VDJ recombination model fitted to out-of-frame rearrangements, and the resulting probabilities were checked against IGoR. A later analysis scored TCR-TCR, TCR-HLA and TCR-CMV co-occurrence with hypergeometric tests, applying a repertoire-size bias correction to TCR pairs. False discovery rates were estimated in a later analysis by permuting HLA or CMV assignments 20 times. In a later analysis, co-occurring TCRs were grouped with DBSCAN, and TCRdist sequence similarity was added when clustering was performed within HLA-allele-positive subsets. Repertoires with fewer than 30,000 or more than 120,000 public chains were left out of co-occurrence clustering, as were five repertoires with anomalous nucleotide sharing. In TCRdb, the immuneACCESS table is reduced to in-frame sequences with V and J assigned. These tables do not hold every clone; where another copy was compared, an unresolved V gene accounts for under half, and the others remain unexplained. V and J calls and clone size are those listed in that table; D and trimming were worked out from the DNA. Recorded for this sample are about 130,000 clones; almost 85% of them occurred a single time. Jointly, the top ten make up around 3% of the sample.

The cohort was made up of 500 to 800 healthy bone marrow donors. At the time of sampling, every cohort member was nominally healthy, though immune exposures that went unrecorded were likely present. The donor tested CMV seronegative, placing the donor among the roughly 340 seronegative members of the cohort. A peripheral blood sample was provided by each donor, and peripheral blood mononuclear cells were used for TCR beta sequencing. Genomic DNA was extracted from the blood cell samples with the Qiagen DNeasy Blood Extraction Kit. The rearranged chain carries TRBV11-2 and TRBJ2-5; 7 bases in the junction line up with TRBD2. Sequencing was carried out using PBMCs. The clonotype comes from a boy between 2 and 10 years old in good health and CMV-seronegative. This receptor has the CDR3 CASSLDPPWTRGVETQYF. In nucleotide form, the sequence is TGTGCCAGCAGCTTAGATCCCCCCTGGACCCGGGGGGTAGAGACCCAGTACTTC.